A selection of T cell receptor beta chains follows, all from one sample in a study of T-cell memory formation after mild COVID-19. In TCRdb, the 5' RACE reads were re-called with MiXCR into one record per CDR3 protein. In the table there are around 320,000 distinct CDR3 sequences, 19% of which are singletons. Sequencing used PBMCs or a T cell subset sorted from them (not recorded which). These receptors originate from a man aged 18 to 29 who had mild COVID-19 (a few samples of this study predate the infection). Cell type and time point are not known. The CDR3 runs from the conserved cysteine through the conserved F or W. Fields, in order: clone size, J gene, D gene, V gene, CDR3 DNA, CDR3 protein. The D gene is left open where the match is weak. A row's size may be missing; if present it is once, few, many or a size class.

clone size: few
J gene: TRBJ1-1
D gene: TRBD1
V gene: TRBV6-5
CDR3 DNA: TGTGCCAGCAGTTACGGGACAGGGGACACTGAAGCTTTCTTT
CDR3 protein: CASSYGTGDTEAFF

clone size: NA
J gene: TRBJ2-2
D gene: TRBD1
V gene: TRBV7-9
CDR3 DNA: TGTGCCAGCAGCGGCACCGGGACAGCGAACACCGGGGAGCTGTTTTTT
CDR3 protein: CASSGTGTANTGELFF

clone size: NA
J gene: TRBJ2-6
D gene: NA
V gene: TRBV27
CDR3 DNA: TGTGCCAGCAGGGAGGGTTTCGGGGCCAACGTCCTGACTTTC
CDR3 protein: CASREGFGANVLTF

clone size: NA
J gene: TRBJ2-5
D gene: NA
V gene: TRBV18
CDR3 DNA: TGTGCCAGCTCACCCCCGCAGAAGCAAGAGACCCAGTACTTC
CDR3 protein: CASSPPQKQETQYF

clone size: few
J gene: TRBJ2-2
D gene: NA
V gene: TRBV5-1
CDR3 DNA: TGCGCCAGCAGCTTGGAGTTGCGGGCCGGGGAGCTGTTTTTT
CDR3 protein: CASSLELRAGELFF

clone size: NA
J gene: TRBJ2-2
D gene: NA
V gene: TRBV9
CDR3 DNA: TGTGCCAGCAGCACCCAAATTGGCACCGGGGAGCTGTTTTTT
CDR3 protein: CASSTQIGTGELFF

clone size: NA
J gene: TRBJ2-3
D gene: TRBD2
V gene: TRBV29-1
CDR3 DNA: TGCAGCGTCGAAGGTACTAGCGGGAGCACAGATACGCAGTATTTT
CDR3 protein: CSVEGTSGSTDTQYF

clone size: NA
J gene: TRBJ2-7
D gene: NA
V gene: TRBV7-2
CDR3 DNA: TGTGCCAGCAGCTTTGTTCCCACCTACGAGCAGTACTTC
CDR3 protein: CASSFVPTYEQYF

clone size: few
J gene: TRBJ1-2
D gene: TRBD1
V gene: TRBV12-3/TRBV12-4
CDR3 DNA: TGTGCCAGCACCCCGGGGGGACAGGGCCGTGGCTACACCTTC
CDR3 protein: CASTPGGQGRGYTF

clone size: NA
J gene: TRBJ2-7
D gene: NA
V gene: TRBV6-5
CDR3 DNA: TGTGCCAGCAGCACCCCGGGACGGACTCAACAGCAGTACTTC
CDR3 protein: CASSTPGRTQQQYF